This is a list of T cell receptor beta chains from one sample in a study of cytomegalovirus exposure and HLA in healthy donors. Sequencing used immunoSEQ multiplex PCR; TCRdb keeps in-frame clones, though not all of them. The profile shows over 150,000 clones, approximately 80% of them singletons. The specimen was PBMCs. The receptors were sampled from a man aged 18 to 30 in good health and CMV-seronegative. The CDR3 runs from the conserved cysteine through the conserved F or W. The D gene is left open where the match is weak. Rows may omit the clone size; those that give it use once, few, many or a size class.

d_gene | j_gene | abundance | v_gene | CDR3aa | CDR3nt
- | TRBJ1-6 | once | TRBV18 | CASSTGSSYNSPLHF | TGTGCCAGCTCTACGGGGTCCTCCTATAATTCACCCCTCCACTTT
TRBD1 | TRBJ1-2 | - | TRBV6-5 | CASSYSIRGDYGYTF | TGTGCCAGCAGTTACTCGATCAGGGGGGACTATGGCTACACCTTC
TRBD1 | TRBJ1-3 | - | TRBV4-1 | CASSQVGQGAGNTIYF | TGCGCCAGCAGCCAAGTCGGACAGGGGGCTGGAAACACCATATATTTT
- | TRBJ1-3 | - | TRBV9 | CASSVTSDSGNTIYF | TGTGCCAGCAGCGTAACGTCAGACTCTGGAAACACCATATATTTT
- | TRBJ2-7 | - | TRBV27 | CASSFLPGYLTYEQYF | TGTGCCAGCAGTTTTCTTCCGGGTTATTTAACCTACGAGCAGTACTTC
- | TRBJ2-1 | - | TRBV4-1 | CASSQVFVNQQFF | TGCGCCAGCAGCCAAGTTTTTGTCAATCAGCAGTTCTTC
- | TRBJ2-7 | - | TRBV15 | CATSRVTVSYEQYF | TGTGCCACCAGCAGAGTCACAGTATCCTACGAGCAGTACTTC
TRBD1 | TRBJ2-7 | - | TRBV6-5 | CAAQMGQGPYEQYF | TGTGCCGCCCAAATGGGACAGGGACCCTACGAGCAGTACTTC
- | TRBJ2-1 | - | TRBV10-3 | CAISVTGRSPRDEQFF | TGTGCCATCAGTGTAACAGGGCGCTCCCCACGCGATGAGCAGTTCTTC
TRBD1 | TRBJ1-1 | - | TRBV6-5 | CASTTTGVKTEAFF | TGTGCCAGCACAACTACAGGGGTAAAGACTGAAGCTTTCTTT